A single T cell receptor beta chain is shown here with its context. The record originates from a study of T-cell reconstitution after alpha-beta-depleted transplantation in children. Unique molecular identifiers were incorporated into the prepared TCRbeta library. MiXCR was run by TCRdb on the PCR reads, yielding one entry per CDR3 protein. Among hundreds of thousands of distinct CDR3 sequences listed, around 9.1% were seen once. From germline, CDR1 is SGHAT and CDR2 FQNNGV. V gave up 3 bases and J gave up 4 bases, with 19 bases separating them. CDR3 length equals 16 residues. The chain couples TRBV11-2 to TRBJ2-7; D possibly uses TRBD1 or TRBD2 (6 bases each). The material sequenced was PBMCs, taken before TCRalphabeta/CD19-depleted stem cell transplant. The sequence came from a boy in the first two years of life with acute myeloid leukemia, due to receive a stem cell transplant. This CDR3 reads CASSFSGGSSEYEQYF. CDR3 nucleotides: TGTGCCAGCAGCTTTTCCGGGGGCAGCAGTGAGTACGAGCAGTACTTC. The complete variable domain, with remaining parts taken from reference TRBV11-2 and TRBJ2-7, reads EAGVAQSPRYKIIEKRQSVAFWCNPISGHATLYWYQQILGQGPKLLIQFQNNGVVDDSQLPKDRFSAERLKGVDSTLKIQPAKLEDSAVYLCASSFSGGSSEYEQYFGPGTRLTVT.